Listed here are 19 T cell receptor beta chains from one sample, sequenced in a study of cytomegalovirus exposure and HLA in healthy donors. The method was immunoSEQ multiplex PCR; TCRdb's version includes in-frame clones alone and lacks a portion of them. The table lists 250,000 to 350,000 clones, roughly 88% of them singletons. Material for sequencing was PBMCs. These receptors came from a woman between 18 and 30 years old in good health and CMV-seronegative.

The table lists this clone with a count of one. The CDR3 here is CASSYSGRGNEQFF. CDR3 bases: TGTGCCAGCAGCTATAGCGGGAGGGGGAATGAGCAGTTCTTC. The chain carries TRBV27 and TRBJ2-1; TRBD2 aligns across 11 bases. The trim removed 6 bases at V and 7 bases at J, leaving 5 bases unmatched. CDR1 MNHEY and CDR2 SMNVEV come from the germline V gene (reference sequence). The length of the CDR3 is 14 residues.

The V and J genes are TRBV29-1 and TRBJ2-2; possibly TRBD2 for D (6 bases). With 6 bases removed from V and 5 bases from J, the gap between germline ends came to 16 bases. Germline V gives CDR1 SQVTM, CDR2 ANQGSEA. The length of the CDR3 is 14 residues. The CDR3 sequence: CSVPREVRTGELFF. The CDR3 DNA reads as TGCAGCGTGCCTAGGGAGGTCAGGACCGGGGAGCTGTTTTTT.

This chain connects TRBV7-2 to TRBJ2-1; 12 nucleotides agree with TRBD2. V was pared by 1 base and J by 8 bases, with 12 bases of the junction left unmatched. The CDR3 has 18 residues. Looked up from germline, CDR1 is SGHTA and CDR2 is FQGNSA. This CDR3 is CASSLVPPTSGSIYEQFF. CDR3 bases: TGTGCCAGCAGCTTAGTTCCCCCGACTAGCGGGAGTATCTATGAGCAGTTCTTC. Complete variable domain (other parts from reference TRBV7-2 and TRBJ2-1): GAGVSQSPSNKVTEKGKDVELRCDPISGHTALYWYRQSLGQGLEFLIYFQGNSAPDKSGLPSDRFSAERTGGSVSTLTIQRTQQEDSAVYLCASSLVPPTSGSIYEQFFGPGTRLTVL.

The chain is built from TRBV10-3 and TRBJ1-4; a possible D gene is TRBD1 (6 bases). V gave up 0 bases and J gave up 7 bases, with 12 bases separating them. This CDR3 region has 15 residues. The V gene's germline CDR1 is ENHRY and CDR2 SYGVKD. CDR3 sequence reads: CAISESTGSGEKLFF. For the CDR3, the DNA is TGTGCCATCAGTGAGTCGACAGGTTCTGGTGAAAAACTGTTTTTT.

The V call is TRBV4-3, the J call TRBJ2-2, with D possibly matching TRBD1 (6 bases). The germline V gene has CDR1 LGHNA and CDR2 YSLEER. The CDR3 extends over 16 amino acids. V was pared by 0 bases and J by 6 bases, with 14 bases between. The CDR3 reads CASSQEGGEGSGELFF. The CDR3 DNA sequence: TGCGCCAGCAGCCAAGAAGGGGGAGAGGGTTCCGGGGAGCTGTTTTTT.

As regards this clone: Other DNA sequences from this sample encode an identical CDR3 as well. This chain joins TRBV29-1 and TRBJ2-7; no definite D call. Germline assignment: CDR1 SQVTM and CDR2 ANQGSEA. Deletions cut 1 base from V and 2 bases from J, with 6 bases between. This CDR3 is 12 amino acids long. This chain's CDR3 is CSVEVGAYEQYF. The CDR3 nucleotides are TGCAGCGTTGAAGTCGGAGCCTACGAGCAGTACTTC.

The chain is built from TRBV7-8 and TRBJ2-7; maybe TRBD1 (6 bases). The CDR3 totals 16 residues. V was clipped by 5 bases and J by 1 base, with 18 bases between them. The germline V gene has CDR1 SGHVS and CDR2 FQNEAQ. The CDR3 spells CASSNIGGGSSYEQYF. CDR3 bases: TGTGCCAGCAGCAATATAGGGGGTGGGAGTTCCTACGAGCAGTACTTC.

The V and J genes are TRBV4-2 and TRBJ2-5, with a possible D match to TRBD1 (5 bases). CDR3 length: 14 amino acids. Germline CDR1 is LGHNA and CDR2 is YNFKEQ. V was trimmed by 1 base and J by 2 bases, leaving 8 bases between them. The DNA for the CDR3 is TGTGCCAGCAGCCAAGTTCCAGGGCAAGAGACCCAGTACTTC. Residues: CASSQVPGQETQYF.

CDR3 protein: CASSLVSGSANTGELFF. The DNA for the CDR3 is TGCGCCAGCAGCTTGGTTAGCGGGAGCGCAAACACCGGGGAGCTGTTTTTT. This chain links TRBV5-1 with TRBJ2-2; TRBD2 matches 9 bases. Per the germline V gene, CDR1 is SGHRS and CDR2 is YFSETQ. There are 17 residues in the CDR3. V was pared by 0 bases and J by 2 bases, with 5 bases of the junction left unmatched.

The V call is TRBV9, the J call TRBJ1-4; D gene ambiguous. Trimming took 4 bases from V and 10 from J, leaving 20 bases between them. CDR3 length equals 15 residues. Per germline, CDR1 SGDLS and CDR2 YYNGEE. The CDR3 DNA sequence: TGTGCCAGCAGCCCCCCCGCGGCGGTGGAAGGAAAACTGTTTTTT. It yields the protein CASSPPAAVEGKLFF.

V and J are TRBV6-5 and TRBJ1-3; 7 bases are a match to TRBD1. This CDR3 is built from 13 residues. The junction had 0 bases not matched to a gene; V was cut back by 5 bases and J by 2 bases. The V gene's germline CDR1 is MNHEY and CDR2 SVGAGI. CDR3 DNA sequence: TGTGCCAGCAGTACAGGGGCTGGAAACACCATATATTTT. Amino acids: CASSTGAGNTIYF.

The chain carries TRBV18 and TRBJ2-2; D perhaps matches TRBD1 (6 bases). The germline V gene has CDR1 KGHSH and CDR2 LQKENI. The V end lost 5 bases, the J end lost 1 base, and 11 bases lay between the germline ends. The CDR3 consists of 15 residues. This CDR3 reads CASSTQTGNTGELFF. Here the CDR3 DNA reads TGTGCCAGCTCAACCCAGACAGGGAACACCGGGGAGCTGTTTTTT.

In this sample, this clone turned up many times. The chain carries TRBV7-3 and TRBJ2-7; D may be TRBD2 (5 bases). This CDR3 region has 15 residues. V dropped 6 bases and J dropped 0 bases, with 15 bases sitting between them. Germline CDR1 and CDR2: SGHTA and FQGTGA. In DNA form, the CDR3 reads TGTGCCAGCAGGGAGGCCCACGGGCCCTCCTACGAGCAGTACTTC. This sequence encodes CASREAHGPSYEQYF.

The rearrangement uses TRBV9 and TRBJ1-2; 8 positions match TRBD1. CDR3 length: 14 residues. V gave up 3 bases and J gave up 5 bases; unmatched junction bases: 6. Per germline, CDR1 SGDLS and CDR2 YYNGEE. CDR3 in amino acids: CASSAGGEGYGYTF. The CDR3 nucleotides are TGTGCCAGCAGCGCAGGGGGCGAGGGGTATGGCTACACCTTC. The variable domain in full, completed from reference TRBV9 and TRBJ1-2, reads DSGVTQTPKHLITATGQRVTLRCSPRSGDLSVYWYQQSLDQGLQFLIQYYNGEERAKGNILERFSAQQFPDLHSELNLSSLELGDSALYFCASSAGGEGYGYTFGSGTRLTVV.

The CDR3 loop is CASSLVLGGPKFNEQFF. The DNA of the CDR3 is TGTGCCAGCAGCTTAGTTCTGGGAGGGCCTAAGTTCAATGAGCAGTTCTTC. The chain recombines TRBV7-2 with TRBJ2-1, with 7 bases identical to TRBD2. This CDR3 has 17 residues. The V and J ends lost 1 base and 6 bases, in that order; junction bases with no gene match: 12. CDR1 SGHTA and CDR2 FQGNSA come from the germline V gene.

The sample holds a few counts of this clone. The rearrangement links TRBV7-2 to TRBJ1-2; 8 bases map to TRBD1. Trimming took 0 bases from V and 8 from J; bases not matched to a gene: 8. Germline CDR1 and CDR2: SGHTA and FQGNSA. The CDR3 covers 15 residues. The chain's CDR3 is CASSLAQQGADGYTF. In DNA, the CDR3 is TGTGCCAGCAGCTTAGCCCAGCAGGGGGCGGACGGCTACACCTTC.

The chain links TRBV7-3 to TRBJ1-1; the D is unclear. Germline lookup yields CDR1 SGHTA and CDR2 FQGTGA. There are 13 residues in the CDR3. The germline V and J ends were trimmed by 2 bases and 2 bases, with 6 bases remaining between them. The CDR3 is CASSLVLNTEAFF. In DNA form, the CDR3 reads TGTGCCAGCAGCTTAGTTCTAAACACTGAAGCTTTCTTT.

The CDR3 nucleotides read TGTGCCAGCGATTTATGGGGGGAAGGTGGCTACACCTTC. Translated: CASDLWGEGGYTF. The chain uses TRBV19 and TRBJ1-2; tentatively, D is TRBD1 (5 bases). V was shortened by 9 bases and J by 7 bases, with 18 bases between the two germline ends. This CDR3 contains 13 residues. Germline values: CDR1 LNHDA, CDR2 SQIVND (reference sequence).

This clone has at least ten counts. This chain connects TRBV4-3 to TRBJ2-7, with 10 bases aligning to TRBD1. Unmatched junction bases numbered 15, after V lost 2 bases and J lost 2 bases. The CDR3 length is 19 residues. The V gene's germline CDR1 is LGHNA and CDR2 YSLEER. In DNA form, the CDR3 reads TGCGCCAGCAGCCAAATATGGCGGTCGGGACAGGGGTTACCCTACGAGCAGTACTTC. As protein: CASSQIWRSGQGLPYEQYF.